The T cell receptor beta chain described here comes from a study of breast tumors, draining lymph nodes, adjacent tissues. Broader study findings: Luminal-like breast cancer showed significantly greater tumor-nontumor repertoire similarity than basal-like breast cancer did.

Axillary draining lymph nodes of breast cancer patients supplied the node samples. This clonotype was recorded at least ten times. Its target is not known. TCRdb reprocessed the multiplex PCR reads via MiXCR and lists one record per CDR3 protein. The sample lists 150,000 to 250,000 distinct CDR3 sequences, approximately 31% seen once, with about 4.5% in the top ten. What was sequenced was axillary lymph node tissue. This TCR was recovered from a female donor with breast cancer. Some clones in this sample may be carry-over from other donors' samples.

As DNA, the CDR3 is TGCGCCAGCAGCCGGACTAGCGGGAGCTACAATGAGCAGTTCTTC. This encodes CASSRTSGSYNEQFF. This chain joins TRBV5-1 and TRBJ2-1, with 13 bases that match TRBD2. The CDR3 has 15 residues. The V gene end was trimmed by 4 bases and the J gene end by 3 bases; junction bases not matched to a gene: 1. Per the germline V gene, CDR1 is SGHRS and CDR2 is YFSETQ.